This T cell receptor (beta chain) was captured in a study of control samples from healthy donors and cancer patients. The CDR3 sequence is 16 residues long. The V end was cut by 2 bases, the J end by 6 bases, with 17 bases between. The germline V gene has CDR1 SGHVS and CDR2 FQNEAQ. Clones were read by immunoSEQ multiplex PCR, and TCRdb kept only the in-frame ones, dropping some. The profile shows 65,000 to 85,000 clones, approximately 89% of them singletons. The clonotype was recovered from a woman aged 50 to 65 with head and neck cancer. The sample consisted of PBMCs. The rearrangement uses TRBV7-8 and TRBJ2-1, with D tentatively TRBD1 or TRBD2 (7 bases each). Here the CDR3 reads CASSLRGGGAGNEQFF. CDR3 DNA sequence: TGTGCCAGCAGCTTACGGGGAGGGGGCGCAGGCAATGAGCAGTTCTTC.